This is a list of T cell receptor beta chains from one sample in a study of blood T cell repertoires in COVID-19. Using immunoSEQ multiplex PCR, the repertoire was profiled, and TCRdb retains in-frame clones only, with some absent. The profile shows about 250,000 clones, about 87% of them singletons. Material: PBMCs or T cells enriched from blood (not recorded which). The receptors were gathered from a woman aged 45-59 years who had recovered from COVID-19. The CDR3 runs from the conserved cysteine through the conserved F or W. A D gene is named only where the DNA matches it firmly. Size is stated for part of the rows, as once, few or many counts, or as a class when the clone is expanded.

j_gene | d_gene | v_gene | abundance | CDR3nt | CDR3aa
TRBJ2-2 | TRBD2 | TRBV27 | . | TGTGCCAGCAGCCGTAGTAGCGGGACAAACACCGGGGAGCTGTTTTTT | CASSRSSGTNTGELFF
TRBJ1-5 | . | TRBV7-4 | . | TGTGCCAGCAGCTTAGAAACGGACAATTGGAGCAATCAGCCCCAGCATTTT | CASSLETDNWSNQPQHF
TRBJ2-1 | TRBD2 | TRBV7-3 | once | TGTGCCAGCAGCTTATTACTAGCGGGCTACAATGAGCAGTTCTTC | CASSLLLAGYNEQFF
TRBJ1-5 | TRBD1 | TRBV6-5 | . | TGTGCCAGTCTCTCCGGGACAGGGGGCACTCAGCCCCAGCATTTT | CASLSGTGGTQPQHF
TRBJ2-2 | . | TRBV11-3 | . | TGTGCCAGCAGCCCAAGTGCAGGGGATAACGGGGAGCTGTTTTTT | CASSPSAGDNGELFF
TRBJ2-2 | TRBD2 | TRBV5-1 | . | TGCGCCAGCAGAAAGACTAGCGCAACGAACACCGGGGAGCTGTTTTTT | CASRKTSATNTGELFF
TRBJ2-7 | TRBD2 | TRBV7-2 | . | TGTGCCAGCAGAATGCTAGCGGTTACCTACGAGCAGTACTTC | CASRMLAVTYEQYF
TRBJ2-1 | . | TRBV6-5 | . | TGTGCCAGCAATGGCGGGCGGGCCAATGAGCAGTTCTTC | CASNGGRANEQFF
TRBJ2-3 | . | TRBV5-8 | . | TGTGCCAGCAGCCTCACCGGGAATACAGCTTATACGCAGTATTTT | CASSLTGNTAYTQYF
TRBJ1-2 | TRBD1 | TRBV4-1 | . | TGCGCCAGCAGCCAAGAAGGGGGCTGGGGCTACACCTTC | CASSQEGGWGYTF
TRBJ2-1 | TRBD2 | TRBV18 | . | TGTGCCAGCTCACCCCTAGCGGGCTACAATGAGCAGTTCTTC | CASSPLAGYNEQFF
TRBJ2-2 | . | TRBV5-8 | . | TGTGCCAGCAGCTTGGGGACAAGTACGAACACCGGGGAGCTGTTTTTT | CASSLGTSTNTGELFF
TRBJ2-1 | TRBD1 | TRBV30 | . | TGTGCCTGGACACAACCCGGGACAGGGAGGAATGAGCAGTTCTTC | CAWTQPGTGRNEQFF
TRBJ2-7 | TRBD2 | TRBV20-1 | . | TGCAGTGCTAGTTATTCTAGCGGGAGGATCAGTTCCTACGAGCAGTACTTC | CSASYSSGRISSYEQYF
TRBJ1-3 | . | TRBV19 | . | TGTGCCAGTAGTATCGGTCAGGGGCGACGCTCTGGAAACACCATATATTTT | CASSIGQGRRSGNTIYF
TRBJ2-7 | . | TRBV6-1 | once | TGTGCCAGCAGTGAATGGGCCGGTCGTACCTACGAGCAGTACTTC | CASSEWAGRTYEQYF
TRBJ1-5 | . | TRBV30 | . | TGTGCCTGGAGTGTTGGGCAGAGCAATCAGCCCCAGCATTTT | CAWSVGQSNQPQHF
TRBJ2-5 | TRBD1 | TRBV11-2 | . | TGTGCCAGCAGCTTAGTTACCGGGACAGGGGCCAGACGGGGGGAGACCCAGTACTTC | CASSLVTGTGARRGETQYF
TRBJ1-2 | TRBD1 | TRBV9 | . | TGTGCCAGCACCAAAGGTAGGGGACAGGAATCAGGGGGCTACACCTTC | CASTKGRGQESGGYTF
TRBJ1-1 | . | TRBV28 | . | TGTGCCAGCAGTTTTTCCGGGGGGGTAGGCACTGAAGCTTTCTTT | CASSFSGGVGTEAFF
TRBJ2-1 | TRBD2 | TRBV28 | . | TGTGCCAGCAGCTCCCAACTAGCGGAGACCTACAATGAGCAGTTCTTC | CASSSQLAETYNEQFF
TRBJ1-5 | . | TRBV7-9 | once | TGTGCCAGCAGCTTAGAGGGGAAGGGTCAGCCCCAGCATTTT | CASSLEGKGQPQHF
TRBJ1-2 | TRBD1 | TRBV7-9 | . | TGTGCCAGCAGCTCACCGACAGGGATCTATGGCTACACCTTC | CASSSPTGIYGYTF